This T cell receptor beta chain was observed in a study of radiotherapy plus CTLA-4 blockade in lung cancer. Study-wide background: Objective responses were seen in around 17% of patients, disease control in more than 30%. The study, taken as a whole, reports: According to reports, early shifts in blood T cell clones, alongside interferon-beta, forecast response most accurately. Expansion in blood of tumor-derived TCR clones was seen after radiotherapy plus ipilimumab.

The trim removed 1 base at V and 1 base at J, leaving 3 bases unmatched. The CDR3 length is 16 residues. CDR1 and CDR2 from the germline V gene are MDHEN and SYDVKM. As regards this clone: The antigen is unknown.

Those with chemo-refractory metastatic non-small-cell lung cancer were treated with focal radiation combined with CTLA-4 blockade using ipilimumab. The table came from immunoSEQ multiplex PCR; TCRdb's copy has only in-frame clones and leaves some out. Of 26,000 or so clones detected, approximately 80% appear once; the ten largest clones hold over 15%. The V gene is TRBV28, the J gene TRBJ2-2; 7 nucleotides agree with TRBD1. This clonotype was sampled from a human donor with non-small cell lung cancer that progressed on radiotherapy plus ipilimumab. Sequenced here: peripheral blood, sampled from a patient treated with radiotherapy plus ipilimumab. In DNA, the CDR3 is TGTGCCAGCAGTTTATTCCGGACAGGGAACACCGGGGAGCTGTTTTTT. Encoded protein: CASSLFRTGNTGELFF.